Listed below are T cell receptor beta chains from one sample, sequenced in a study of control samples from healthy donors and cancer patients. Sequencing was performed with immunoSEQ multiplex PCR; in TCRdb, only in-frame clones are kept and a portion is missing. Reported are fewer than 200,000 clones; the ten largest clones contain 2.2%. The sample was blood. The receptors originated from a woman aged 30 to 39 in good health. Each CDR3 is given with its conserved first and last residue. The D gene is left open where the match is weak. Clone size, where shown, is once, few, many, or a class for clones that have expanded.

v_gene	j_gene	len	abundance	d_gene	CDR3nt	CDR3aa
TRBV4-3	TRBJ1-3	13	.	.	TGCGCCAGCAGCCAAGTCGAGGGAAACACCATATATTTT	CASSQVEGNTIYF
TRBV6-5	TRBJ2-2	15	.	.	TGTGCCAGCAGTACCTCGGGACTCCCCACCGGGGAGCTGTTTTTT	CASSTSGLPTGELFF
TRBV6-2/TRBV6-3	TRBJ2-7	14	.	.	TGTGCCAGCAGTAAGACCGGGACCCTCAACGAGCAGTATTTC	CASSKTGTLNEQYF
TRBV19	TRBJ1-1	15	.	.	TGTGCCAGTAGTATAGGGGGGACCATCAACACTGAAGCTTTCTTT	CASSIGGTINTEAFF
TRBV28	TRBJ1-1	13	.	.	TGTGCCAGCAAGGTCGGTACAAGGGCTGAAGCTTTCTTT	CASKVGTRAEAFF
TRBV27	TRBJ1-5	13	.	.	TGTGCCAGCCGCCGAGGCGGAAATCAGCCCCAGCATTTT	CASRRGGNQPQHF
TRBV5-1	TRBJ1-1	14	.	.	TGCGCCAGCAGCTTGTTGGCTCTCGTCACTGAAGCTTTCTTT	CASSLLALVTEAFF
TRBV6-5	TRBJ2-6	15	medium-sized	TRBD1	TGTGCCTTAGGGACAGGCCACTCTGGGGCCAACGTCCTGACTTTC	CALGTGHSGANVLTF
TRBV7-9	TRBJ1-6	14	.	.	TGTGCCAGCAAGGAGGGATCCTATAATTCACCCCTCCACTTT	CASKEGSYNSPLHF
TRBV5-1	TRBJ1-1	14	.	.	TGCGCCAGCAGCTTGGGCGGGACGAACACTGAAGCTTTCTTT	CASSLGGTNTEAFF
TRBV19	TRBJ1-5	15	.	.	TGTGCCAGTAGTATGATGGCGGGCCCCAATCAGCCCCAGCATTTT	CASSMMAGPNQPQHF
TRBV4-1	TRBJ1-4	15	.	.	TGCGCCAGCAGCCCACCGAGTAGGGGAAATGAAAAACTGTTTTTT	CASSPPSRGNEKLFF
TRBV7-2	TRBJ1-6	16	.	TRBD1	TGTGCCAGCAGCTTGGGACCGGGACAGGGGAATTCACCCCTCCACTTT	CASSLGPGQGNSPLHF
TRBV4-1	TRBJ2-5	12	.	.	TGCGCCAGCAGCCATGCTCAAGAGACCCAGTACTTC	CASSHAQETQYF
TRBV7-9	TRBJ1-1	12	.	TRBD1	TGTGCCAGCAGCCCAGGGGGTACTGAAGCTTTCTTT	CASSPGGTEAFF
TRBV3-1/TRBV3-2	TRBJ1-2	14	.	.	TGTGCCAGTCCCGAACAGGTTGCTAACTATGGCTACACCTTC	CASPEQVANYGYTF
TRBV6-2/TRBV6-3	TRBJ2-5	14	.	.	TGTGCCAGCAACCCACAGGGGAGGTTGGAGACCCAGTACTTC	CASNPQGRLETQYF
TRBV12-3/TRBV12-4	TRBJ1-1	12	.	.	TGTGCCAGCAGCTTCTTAGTCACTGAAGCTTTCTTT	CASSFLVTEAFF
TRBV5-1	TRBJ1-3	14	.	.	TGCGCCAGCAGCTTACAGGGTAGCGGAAACACCATATATTTT	CASSLQGSGNTIYF
TRBV20-1	TRBJ2-5	11	.	.	TGCAGTGCGAGAGCGGGAGAGACCCAGTACTTC	CSARAGETQYF
TRBV24-1	TRBJ2-1	15	.	.	TGTGCCACCAGTGATTCTATTCGACGGGGTGGTGAGCAGTTCTTC	CATSDSIRRGGEQFF
TRBV6-2/TRBV6-3	TRBJ1-2	14	.	.	TGTGCCAGCAGCCGGGACGGAGCTAACTATGGCTACACCTTC	CASSRDGANYGYTF
TRBV5-4	TRBJ1-2	15	.	.	TGTGCCAGCAGCTTGGGCCGGGGCTTGAACTATGGCTACACCTTC	CASSLGRGLNYGYTF